The 11 T cell receptor beta chains below were found in one sample sequenced in a study of blood T cells in healthy people across ages. Together with a sample-barcoded 5' primer, a J-beta primer mix was included in a second PCR lasting roughly 7 to 11 cycles. TCRdb fed the 5' RACE reads into MiXCR, producing one record per CDR3 protein. The table records approximately 770,000 distinct CDR3 sequences, 58% of them present only once. The specimen sequenced was blood. These receptors originate from a man in his thirties or forties in good health.

The rearrangement joins TRBV6-6 to TRBJ2-2; D call uncertain. Germline loops: CDR1 MNHNY, CDR2 SVGAGI (reference sequence). The CDR3 has 15 amino acids. With 2 bases removed from V and 1 base from J, the gap between germline ends came to 8 bases. The CDR3 bases are TGTGCCAGCAGTTACACAACCGAGAACACCGGGGAGCTGTTTTTT. Amino acid sequence: CASSYTTENTGELFF.

V is TRBV6-1 and J is TRBJ2-3; 8 bases map to TRBD2. In germline, CDR1 is MNHNS, CDR2 SASEGT. CDR3 size: 14 residues. The ends lost 4 bases at V and 4 bases at J; junction bases unmatched: 4. As DNA, the CDR3 is TGTGCCAGCAGTGCGAACGGGGGGGCAGATACGCAGTATTTT. This encodes CASSANGGADTQYF.

This clonotype was counted between two and nine times. The V and J genes are TRBV4-2 and TRBJ1-2; D uncertain. Germline V gene sequence: CDR1 LGHNA, CDR2 YNFKEQ. There are 15 residues in the CDR3. V shed 0 bases and J shed 7 bases, with 15 bases lying between them. Here the CDR3 DNA reads TGTGCCAGCAGCCAAGATTATTGGCAGGCCCCTGGCTACACCTTC. Protein: CASSQDYWQAPGYTF.

The rearrangement uses TRBV10-3 and TRBJ2-2, with 8 bases matching TRBD1. Germline CDR1 is ENHRY and CDR2 is SYGVKD. The CDR3 sequence is 15 residues long. After removal of 6 bases from V and 1 base from J, the junction contained 4 bases not matched to a gene. Here the CDR3 DNA reads TGTGCCATCAGGCGGGGACAGGAGAACACCGGGGAGCTGTTTTTT. Translating gives CAIRRGQENTGELFF.

The chain links TRBV24-1 to TRBJ1-2; D ambiguous. The CDR3 is made up of 11 amino acids. Germline V lookup: CDR1 KGHDR, CDR2 SFDVKD. V dropped 3 bases and J dropped 8 bases, with 6 bases sitting between them. The CDR3 DNA reads TGTGCCACCAGTGATCCGGAGGGCTACACCTTC. It yields the protein CATSDPEGYTF.

This clonotype was observed a handful of times. The J gene is TRBJ2-1, the V gene TRBV4-3, with 7 bases identical to TRBD2. This CDR3 contains 16 residues. Germline CDR1 LGHNA, CDR2 YSLEER. The trim removed 2 bases at V and 4 bases at J, leaving 8 bases unmatched. CDR3 nucleotides: TGCGCCAGCAGCCAACCGACTAGCCGGGCATACAATGAGCAGTTCTTC. Protein product: CASSQPTSRAYNEQFF.

The CDR3 sequence is CATMRDNIQYF. The CDR3 bases are TGTGCCACCATGAGGGACAACATTCAGTACTTC. V is TRBV24-1 and J is TRBJ2-4; D tentatively fits TRBD1 or TRBD2 (5 bases each). Germline CDR1 and CDR2: KGHDR and SFDVKD. V lost 8 bases, J lost 7 bases, and 8 bases lay in between. The CDR3 length is 11 residues.

This clonotype appeared once. The genes are TRBV19 and TRBJ2-5; the match to TRBD1 covers 9 bases. The CDR3 has 15 residues. Germline-derived CDR1 and CDR2 are LNHDA and SQIVND (reference sequence). The J segment lost 5 bases and the V segment lost 3 bases, leaving 7 bases of the junction unmatched. The CDR3 spells CASSIGQGFGETQYF. The CDR3 bases are TGTGCCAGTAGTATTGGACAGGGGTTTGGGGAGACCCAGTACTTC.

This clonotype turned up a few times. This chain joins TRBV7-2 and TRBJ1-2; the D gene is possibly TRBD1 (5 bases). The CDR3 runs to 13 residues. Trimming pared 0 bases from V and 6 bases from J, leaving 8 bases between. The germline V gene has CDR1 SGHTA and CDR2 FQGNSA. The CDR3 DNA reads as TGTGCCAGCAGCTTAGCCAGGGCGGATGGCTACACCTTC. Its translation: CASSLARADGYTF.

The chain joins TRBV20-1 to TRBJ2-1; D ambiguous. This CDR3 comprises 13 residues. The germline gives CDR1 DFQATT, CDR2 SNEGSKA (reference sequence). V lost 1 base, J lost 7 bases, and 11 bases lay in between. The CDR3 bases are TGCAGTGCTAGAGGCCCATTAGCTAATGAGCAGTTCTTC. This sequence encodes CSARGPLANEQFF.

This chain joins TRBV10-3 and TRBJ2-1; weak D call: TRBD2 (5 bases). V shed 7 bases and J shed 4 bases, with 17 bases lying between them. The CDR3 spans 15 residues. CDR1 is ENHRY, CDR2 SYGVKD, per germline. The CDR3 DNA follows: TGTGCCATCAACCCCGGACTCCTAGGGTACAATGAGCAGTTCTTC. Translated: CAINPGLLGYNEQFF.